The T cell receptor (beta chain) described here comes from a study of T cell changes during pregnancy in multiple sclerosis. Assay: immunoSEQ multiplex PCR; the TCRdb copy retains only in-frame clones and omits some. The data hold roughly 40,000 clones, with about 90% observed a single time. The ends lost 5 bases at V and 8 bases at J; junction bases unmatched: 7. The CDR3 length is 14 residues. The germline V gene has CDR1 LNHDA and CDR2 SQIVND (reference sequence). The sequencing used CD4+ T cells from peripheral blood mononuclear cells, collected before pregnancy. The chain has TRBV19 and TRBJ1-4, with TRBD1 matching 8 bases. This clonotype originated in a female donor with multiple sclerosis, enrolled in a pregnancy study. The CDR3 protein is CASSGQGRREKLFF. CDR3 nucleotide sequence: TGTGCCAGTAGTGGACAGGGACGAAGAGAAAAACTGTTTTTT.